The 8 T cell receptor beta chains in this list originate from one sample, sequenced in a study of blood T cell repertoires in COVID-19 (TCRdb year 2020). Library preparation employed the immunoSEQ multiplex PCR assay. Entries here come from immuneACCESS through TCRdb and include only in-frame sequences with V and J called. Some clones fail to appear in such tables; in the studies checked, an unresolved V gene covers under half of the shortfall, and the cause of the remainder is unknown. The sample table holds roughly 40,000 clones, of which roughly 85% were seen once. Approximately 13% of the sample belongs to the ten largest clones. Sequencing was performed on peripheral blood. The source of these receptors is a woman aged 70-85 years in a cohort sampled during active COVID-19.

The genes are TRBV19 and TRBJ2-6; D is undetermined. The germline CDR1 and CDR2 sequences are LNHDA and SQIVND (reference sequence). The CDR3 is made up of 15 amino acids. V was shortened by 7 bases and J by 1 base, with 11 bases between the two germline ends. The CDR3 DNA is TGTGCCAGTAAGAAGTCGGTATCTGGGGCCAACGTCCTGACTTTC. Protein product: CASKKSVSGANVLTF.

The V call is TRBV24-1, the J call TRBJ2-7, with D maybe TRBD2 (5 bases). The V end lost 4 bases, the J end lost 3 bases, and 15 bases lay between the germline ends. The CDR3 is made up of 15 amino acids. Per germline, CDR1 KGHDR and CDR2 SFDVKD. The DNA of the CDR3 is TGTGCCACCAGTGACCCCCAGCGAGGGTTCTACGAGCAGTACTTC. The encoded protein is CATSDPQRGFYEQYF.

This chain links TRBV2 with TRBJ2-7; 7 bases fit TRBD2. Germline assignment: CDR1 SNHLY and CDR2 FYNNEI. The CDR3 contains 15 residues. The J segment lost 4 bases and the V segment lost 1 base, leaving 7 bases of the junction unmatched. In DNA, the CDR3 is TGTGCCAGCAGTGAAGGGCTAGCGGAACTATACGAGCAGTACTTC. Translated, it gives CASSEGLAELYEQYF. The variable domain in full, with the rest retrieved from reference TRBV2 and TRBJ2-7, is EPEVTQTPSHQVTQMGQEVILRCVPISNHLYFYWYRQILGQKVEFLVSFYNNEISEKSEIFDDQFSVERPDGSNFTLKIRSTKLEDSAMYFCASSEGLAELYEQYFGPGTRLTVT.

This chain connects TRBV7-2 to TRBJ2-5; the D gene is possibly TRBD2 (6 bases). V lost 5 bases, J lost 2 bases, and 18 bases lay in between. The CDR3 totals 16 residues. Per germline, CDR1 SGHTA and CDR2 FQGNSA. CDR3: CASSLIRGRGQETQYF. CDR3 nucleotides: TGTGCCAGCAGCCTTATTAGGGGTCGGGGGCAAGAGACCCAGTACTTC. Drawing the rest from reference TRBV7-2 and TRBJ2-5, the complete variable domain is GAGVSQSPSNKVTEKGKDVELRCDPISGHTALYWYRQSLGQGLEFLIYFQGNSAPDKSGLPSDRFSAERTGGSVSTLTIQRTQQEDSAVYLCASSLIRGRGQETQYFGPGTRLLVL.

CDR3 in DNA: TGTGCCAGCAGCCAAGATCGGTCTCCCCCTACAGGGGGCGCTTCCTACAATGAGCAGTTCTTC. Its translation: CASSQDRSPPTGGASYNEQFF. This chain uses TRBV3-1 (or the pseudogene TRBV3-2) with TRBJ2-1; TRBD1 matches at 9 bases. The CDR3 spans 21 residues. Germline assignment: CDR1 LGHDT and CDR2 YNNKEL (reference sequence). V lost 0 bases, J lost 1 base, and 16 bases stayed unmatched.

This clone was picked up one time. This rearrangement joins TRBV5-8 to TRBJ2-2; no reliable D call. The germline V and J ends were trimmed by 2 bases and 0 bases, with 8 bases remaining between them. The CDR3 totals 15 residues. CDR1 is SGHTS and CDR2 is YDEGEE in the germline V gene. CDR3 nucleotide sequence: TGTGCCAGCAGCTTTAACAACGCGAACACCGGGGAGCTGTTTTTT. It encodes CASSFNNANTGELFF.

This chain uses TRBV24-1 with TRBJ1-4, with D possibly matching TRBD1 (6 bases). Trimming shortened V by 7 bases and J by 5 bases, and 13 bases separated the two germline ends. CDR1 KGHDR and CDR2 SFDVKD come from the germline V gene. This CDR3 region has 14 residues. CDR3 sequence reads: CATSDGTRNEKLFF. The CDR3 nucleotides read TGTGCCACCAGCGACGGGACAAGAAATGAAAAACTGTTTTTT.

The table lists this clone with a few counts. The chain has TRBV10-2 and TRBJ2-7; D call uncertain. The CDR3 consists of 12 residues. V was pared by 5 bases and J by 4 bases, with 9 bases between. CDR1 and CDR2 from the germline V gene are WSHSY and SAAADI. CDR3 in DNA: TGCGCCAGCAGTTCACAGTTTTACGAGCAGTACTTC. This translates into CASSSQFYEQYF.